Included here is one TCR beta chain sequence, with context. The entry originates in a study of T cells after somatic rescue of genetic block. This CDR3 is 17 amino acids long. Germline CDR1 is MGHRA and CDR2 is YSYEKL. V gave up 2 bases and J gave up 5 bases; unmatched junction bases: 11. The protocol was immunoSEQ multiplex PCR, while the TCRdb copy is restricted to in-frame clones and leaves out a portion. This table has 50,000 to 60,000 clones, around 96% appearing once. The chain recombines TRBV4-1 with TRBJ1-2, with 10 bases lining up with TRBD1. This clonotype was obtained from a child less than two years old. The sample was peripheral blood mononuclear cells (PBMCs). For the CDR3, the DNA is TGCGCCAGCAGCCAACCACGACAGGGGGCGACCTTTTATGGCTACACCTTC. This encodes CASSQPRQGATFYGYTF.